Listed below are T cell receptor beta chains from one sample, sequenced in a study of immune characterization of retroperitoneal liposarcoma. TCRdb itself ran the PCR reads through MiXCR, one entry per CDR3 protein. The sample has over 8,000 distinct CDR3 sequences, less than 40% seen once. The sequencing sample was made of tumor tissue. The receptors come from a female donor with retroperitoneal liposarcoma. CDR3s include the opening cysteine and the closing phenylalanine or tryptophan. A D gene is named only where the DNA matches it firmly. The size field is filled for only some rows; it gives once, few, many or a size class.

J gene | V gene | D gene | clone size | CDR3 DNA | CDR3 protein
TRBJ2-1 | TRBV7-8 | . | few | TGTGCCAGCAGCTTAGGGGACAATGAGCAGTTCTTC | CASSLGDNEQFF
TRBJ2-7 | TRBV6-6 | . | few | TGTGCCAGCAGTTACTCGACAGGTTACGAGCAGTACTTC | CASSYSTGYEQYF
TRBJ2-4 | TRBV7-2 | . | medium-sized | TGTGCCAGCAGCTACCGCGGGGCCGGAGCCAAAAACATTCAGTACTTC | CASSYRGAGAKNIQYF
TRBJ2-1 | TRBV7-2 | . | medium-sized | TGTGCCAGCAGTCGGGACGGTCACTACGAGCAGTTCTTC | CASSRDGHYEQFF
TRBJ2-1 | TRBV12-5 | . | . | TGTGCTAGTGGTTTGGGAACAGCTCAAGAGACCCAGTTCTTC | CASGLGTAQETQFF
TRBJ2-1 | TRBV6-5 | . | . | TGTGCCAGCAGTTACTCGAGACTCAATGAGCAGTTCTTC | CASSYSRLNEQFF
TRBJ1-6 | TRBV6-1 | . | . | TGTGCCAGCAAGTTGATCCTAAAATCACCCCTCCACTTT | CASKLILKSPLHF
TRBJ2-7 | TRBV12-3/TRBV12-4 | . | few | TGTGCCAGCAGTTTCTGGGACTTCGGCGACAATGAGCAGTACTTC | CASSFWDFGDNEQYF
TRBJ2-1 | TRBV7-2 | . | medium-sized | TGTGCCAGCAGCTTAGGGGCCCCAGGGGGGGGCTACGAGCAGTTCTTC | CASSLGAPGGGYEQFF
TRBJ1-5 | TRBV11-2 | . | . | TGTGCCAGCAGCGCGGTAGGAGGCAATCAGCCCCAGCATTTT | CASSAVGGNQPQHF
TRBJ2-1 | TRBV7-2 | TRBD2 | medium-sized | TGTGCCAGCAGCCGGACTAGCGGCGCCTACAATGAGCAGTTCTTC | CASSRTSGAYNEQFF
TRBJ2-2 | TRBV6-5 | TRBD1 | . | TGTGCCAGCAGTTTCCGGGACAGGGGGCATGGCGGGGAGCTGTTTTTT | CASSFRDRGHGGELFF
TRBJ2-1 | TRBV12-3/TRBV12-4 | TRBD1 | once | TGTGCCAGCAGACAGGGGCACAATGAGCAGTTCTTC | CASRQGHNEQFF
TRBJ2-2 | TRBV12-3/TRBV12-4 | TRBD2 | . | TGTGCCAGCAGTTTAGCGGGAGGGACCGGGGAGCTGTTTTTT | CASSLAGGTGELFF
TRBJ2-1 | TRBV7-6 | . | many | TGTGCCAGCAGCTTAGGGACTGAAACCTACGAGCAGTTCTTC | CASSLGTETYEQFF
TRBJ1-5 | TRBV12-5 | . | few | TGTGCTAGTGGTTTGGGTGGGAGGAATCAGCCCCAGCATTTT | CASGLGGRNQPQHF
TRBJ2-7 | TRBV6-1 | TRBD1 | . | TGTGCCAGCAGCCGACGGGACAGCCATTATGAGCAGTACTTC | CASSRRDSHYEQYF
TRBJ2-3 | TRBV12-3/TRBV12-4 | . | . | TGTGCCAGCAGTTTCGGGTCAGATACGCAGTATTTT | CASSFGSDTQYF
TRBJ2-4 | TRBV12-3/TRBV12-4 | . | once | TGTGCCAGCAGTTTTGTGAACTACAATGAGCAGTACTTC | CASSFVNYNEQYF
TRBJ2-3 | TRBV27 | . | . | TGTGCCACCCAAGCCGGGGCCAGCGATACGCAGTATTTT | CATQAGASDTQYF
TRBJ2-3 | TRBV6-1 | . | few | TGTGCCAGCAGCGCTCAGGGCCACCAAGTGACAGATACGCAGTATTTT | CASSAQGHQVTDTQYF
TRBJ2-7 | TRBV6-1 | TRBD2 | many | TGTGCCAGCACCCTAAGGACTAGCGGGAGTGGGGAGCAGTACTTC | CASTLRTSGSGEQYF
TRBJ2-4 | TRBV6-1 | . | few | TGTGCCAGCAGTGAACTTGAGGGCGGGCCGCAAAACATTCAGTACTTC | CASSELEGGPQNIQYF
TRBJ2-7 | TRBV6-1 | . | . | TGTGCCAGCAGGCCGGGACGGAACTCCTACGAGCAGTACTTC | CASRPGRNSYEQYF
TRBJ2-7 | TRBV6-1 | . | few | TGTGCCAGCAGGGATCGGGACAATGAGCAGTACTTC | CASRDRDNEQYF
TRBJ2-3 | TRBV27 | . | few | TGTGCCAGCAGTTTTGTCGGGAGCACAGATACGCAGTATTTT | CASSFVGSTDTQYF
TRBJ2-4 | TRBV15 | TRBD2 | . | TGTGCCACCAGCAGAGCTCGACTAGCGGGAGGAGGGGAGCAGTACTTC | CATSRARLAGGGEQYF
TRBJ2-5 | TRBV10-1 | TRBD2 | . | TGCGCCAGCAGTGAGGGGACTAGCGGGGTACAAGAGACCCAGTACTTC | CASSEGTSGVQETQYF
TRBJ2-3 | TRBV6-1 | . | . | TGTGCCAGCAGTTATCAGGGATGGAGCACAGATACGCAGTATTTT | CASSYQGWSTDTQYF
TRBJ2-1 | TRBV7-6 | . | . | TGTGCCAGCAGATCTAACCAGGGGGGGCGGGGAACCTACGAGCAGTTCTTC | CASRSNQGGRGTYEQFF
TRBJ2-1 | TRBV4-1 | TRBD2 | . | TGCGCCAGCAGCCAAGATTGGGGGAGGGAGTACAATGAGCAGTTCTTC | CASSQDWGREYNEQFF
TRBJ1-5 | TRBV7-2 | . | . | TGTGCCAGCAGCTTAGGCCCAGGATCTGGGGTCCGGCCCCAGCATTTT | CASSLGPGSGVRPQHF
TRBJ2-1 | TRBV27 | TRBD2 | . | TGTGCCAGCAGTTTATCCGGACTAGCGAGAGAGGTGGACAATGAGCAGTTCTTC | CASSLSGLAREVDNEQFF
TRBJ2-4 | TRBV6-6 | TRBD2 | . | TGTGCCAGCAGTTACGGTGGAATAGCGGGAGTTAACATTCAGTACTTC | CASSYGGIAGVNIQYF
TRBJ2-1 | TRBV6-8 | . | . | TGTGCCAGCAGAGTTTTAGCGGCTGAGCAGTTCTTC | CASRVLAAEQFF
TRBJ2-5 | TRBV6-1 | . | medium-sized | TGTGCCAGCAGTGAAATGAGGGACTTAAAAAACCAAGAGACCCAGTACTTC | CASSEMRDLKNQETQYF
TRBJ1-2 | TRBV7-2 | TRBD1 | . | TGTGCCAGCAGCTCCCGACAGGGGGATGGCTACACCTTC | CASSSRQGDGYTF
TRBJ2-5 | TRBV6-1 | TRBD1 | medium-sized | TGTGCCAGCAACGGACAGGGGCTGAAGACCCAGTACTTC | CASNGQGLKTQYF
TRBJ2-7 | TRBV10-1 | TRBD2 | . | TGCGCCAGCAGTGAGTCGAGCGGGAGACACGAGCAGTACTTC | CASSESSGRHEQYF
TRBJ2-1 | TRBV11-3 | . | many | TGTGCCAGCAGCGCCCGGCCGCTTATGGGGAAAGAGACCCAGTTCTTC | CASSARPLMGKETQFF